The 12 T cell receptor beta chains in this list originate from one sample, sequenced in a study of OX40 agonist ivuxolimab in advanced cancers. Assay: immunoSEQ multiplex PCR; the TCRdb copy retains only in-frame clones and omits some. Of approximately 76,000 clones in the sample, approximately 86% were seen once. The source was CD4+ or CD8+ T cells sorted from blood, collected in a trial of the OX40 agonist ivuxolimab. The receptor source for this set is an adult with an advanced solid tumor such as melanoma, head and neck, liver or kidney cancer.

The chain couples TRBV10-3 to TRBJ2-7, with D maybe TRBD1 (7 bases). Trimming removed 3 bases from V and 0 bases from J, with 12 bases in between. The CDR3 runs to 15 residues. The V gene's germline CDR1 is ENHRY and CDR2 SYGVKD. The CDR3 spells CAISDTGEDSYEQYF. The CDR3 DNA follows: TGTGCCATCAGTGACACAGGGGAGGACTCCTACGAGCAGTACTTC.

The table lists this clone with a count of one. V gene TRBV7-2 combines with J gene TRBJ1-4; D not certain. CDR3 length equals 15 residues. Germline loops: CDR1 SGHTA, CDR2 FQGNSA. The V gene lost 5 bases and the J gene lost 5 bases, with 15 bases spanning the gap. The CDR3 here is CASSTRTAGNEKLFF. CDR3 DNA sequence: TGTGCCAGCAGCACACGGACGGCCGGAAATGAAAAACTGTTTTTT.

The chain couples TRBV4-1 to TRBJ2-2; D is possibly TRBD1 or TRBD2 (6 bases each). The length of the CDR3 is 15 residues. The germline V and J ends were trimmed by 7 bases and 5 bases, with 17 bases remaining between them. From germline, CDR1 is MGHRA and CDR2 YSYEKL. The CDR3 DNA reads as TGCGCCAGCACGGATAGGGGGGCCGGGACCGGGGAGCTGTTTTTT. This translates into CASTDRGAGTGELFF.

The rearrangement joins TRBV6-1 to TRBJ2-5, with D maybe TRBD1 (5 bases). V was cut by 10 bases and J by 10 bases, with 13 bases left in between. The CDR3 consists of 10 residues. The germline CDR1 and CDR2 sequences are MNHNS and SASEGT. CDR3 protein: CATSLGVQYF. The CDR3, as DNA: TGTGCCACCTCGCTAGGGGTCCAGTACTTC.

The chain combines TRBV7-3 with TRBJ1-3; D is unresolved. Trimming shortened V by 5 bases and J by 3 bases, and 8 bases separated the two germline ends. This CDR3 is built from 13 residues. Germline lookup yields CDR1 SGHTA and CDR2 FQGTGA. For the CDR3, the DNA is TGTGCCAGCAGCATGACACTTGGAAACACCATATATTTT. It specifies CASSMTLGNTIYF.

The CDR3 DNA is TGCAGCGTTGGTTCGGCGTTCGAGCAGTACTTC. Its protein is CSVGSAFEQYF. The chain links TRBV29-1 to TRBJ2-7, with unresolved D. Trimming took off 4 bases at V and 6 bases at J, with 10 bases between the two ends. The V gene's germline CDR1 is SQVTM and CDR2 ANQGSEA. The CDR3 runs to 11 residues.

The rearrangement joins TRBV29-1 to TRBJ2-7; weak D call: TRBD1 (6 bases). Germline V gene lookup returns CDR1 SQVTM and CDR2 ANQGSEA. Trimming removed 4 bases from V and 2 bases from J, with 18 bases in between. The CDR3 has 15 residues. The CDR3 nucleotides are TGCAGCGTTGCCCAGGGGCCCACATCGACCTACGAGCAGTACTTC. Translating gives CSVAQGPTSTYEQYF.

This clone was observed once. CDR3 DNA: TGTGCCAGCGCGGAGCGGCAGGGTAATCAGCCCCAGCATTTT. Amino acids: CASAERQGNQPQHF. This chain uses TRBV18 with TRBJ1-5; TRBD1 is a possible D gene (5 bases). The V end was cut by 8 bases, the J end by 4 bases, with 15 bases between. The germline V gene encodes CDR1 KGHSH and CDR2 LQKENI. The CDR3 length is 14 residues.

The sample holds one count of this clone. V usage is TRBV6-5 and J usage is TRBJ1-2, with no clear D. The V and J ends lost 6 bases and 8 bases respectively, with 16 bases between them. The CDR3 runs 13 residues. Germline assignment: CDR1 MNHEY and CDR2 SVGAGI. This chain's CDR3 is CASRPDVLGGYTF. The CDR3 coding sequence is TGTGCCAGCAGACCCGACGTTCTCGGGGGCTACACCTTC.

The chain recombines TRBV9 with TRBJ2-2, with unresolved D. The germline V gene encodes CDR1 SGDLS and CDR2 YYNGEE. The CDR3 is made up of 13 amino acids. The V gene lost 0 bases and the J gene lost 4 bases, with 4 bases spanning the gap. The CDR3 DNA reads TGTGCCAGCAGCGTAGACCTCACCGGGGAGCTGTTTTTT. Translating it yields CASSVDLTGELFF.

This clone was picked up one time. The chain joins TRBV19 to TRBJ1-5, with 10 bases fitting TRBD1. V shed 10 bases and J 6 bases; nucleotides not matched to a gene: 6. Germline V lookup: CDR1 LNHDA, CDR2 SQIVND (reference sequence). This CDR3 is 13 amino acids long. CDR3 in amino acids: CATAGTGAQPQHF. CDR3 DNA: TGTGCCACCGCCGGGACAGGGGCTCAGCCCCAGCATTTT.

The chain recombines TRBV19 with TRBJ1-5; weak D call: TRBD1 (6 bases). Trimming took 7 bases from V and 4 from J, leaving 11 bases between them. Per the germline V gene, CDR1 is LNHDA and CDR2 is SQIVND (reference sequence). CDR3 length equals 13 residues. CDR3 loop: CASNWDINQPQHF. The DNA for the CDR3 is TGTGCCAGTAACTGGGACATTAATCAGCCCCAGCATTTT.